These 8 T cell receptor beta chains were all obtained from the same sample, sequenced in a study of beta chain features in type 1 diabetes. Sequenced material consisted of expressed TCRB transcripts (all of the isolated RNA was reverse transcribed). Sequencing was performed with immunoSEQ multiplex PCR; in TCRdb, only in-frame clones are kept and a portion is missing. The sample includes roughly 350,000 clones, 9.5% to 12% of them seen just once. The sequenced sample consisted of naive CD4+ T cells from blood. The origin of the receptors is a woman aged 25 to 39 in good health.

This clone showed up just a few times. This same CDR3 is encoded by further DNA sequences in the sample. The CDR3 here is CASSYASGSTDTQYF. Written as DNA, the CDR3 is TGTGCCAGCAGTTACGCGTCGGGGAGCACAGATACGCAGTATTTT. The chain employs TRBV6-5 and TRBJ2-3, with D possibly matching TRBD2 (5 bases). V was cut by 2 bases and J by 0 bases, with 9 bases left in between. CDR3 length: 15 residues. Germline CDR1 MNHEY, CDR2 SVGAGI.

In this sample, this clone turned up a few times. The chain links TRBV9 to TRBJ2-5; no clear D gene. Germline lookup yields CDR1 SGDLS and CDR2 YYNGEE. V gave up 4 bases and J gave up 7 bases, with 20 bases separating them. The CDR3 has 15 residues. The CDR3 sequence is CASSTRDSPIGTQYF. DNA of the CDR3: TGTGCCAGCAGCACCCGAGACTCGCCAATTGGGACCCAGTACTTC.

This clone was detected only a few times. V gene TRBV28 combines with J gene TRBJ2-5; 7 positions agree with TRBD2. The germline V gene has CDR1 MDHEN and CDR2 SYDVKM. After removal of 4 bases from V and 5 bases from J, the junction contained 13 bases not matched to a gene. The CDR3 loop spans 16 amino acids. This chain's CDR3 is CASSSRGSGGEETQYF. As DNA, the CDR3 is TGTGCCAGCAGTTCTCGCGGGAGCGGCGGCGAGGAGACCCAGTACTTC.

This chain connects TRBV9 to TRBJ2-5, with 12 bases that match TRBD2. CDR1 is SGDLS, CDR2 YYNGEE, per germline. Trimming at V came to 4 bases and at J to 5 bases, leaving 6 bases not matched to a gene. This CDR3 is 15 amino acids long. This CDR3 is CASSPGLAGRETQYF. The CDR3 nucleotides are TGTGCCAGCAGCCCAGGACTAGCGGGACGGGAGACCCAGTACTTC.

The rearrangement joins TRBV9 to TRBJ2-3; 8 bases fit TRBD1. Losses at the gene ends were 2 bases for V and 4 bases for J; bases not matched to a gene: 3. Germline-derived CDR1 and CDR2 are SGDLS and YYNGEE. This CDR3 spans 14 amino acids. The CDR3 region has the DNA TGTGCCAGCAGCGTGGGGACAGGCTCAGATACGCAGTATTTT. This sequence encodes CASSVGTGSDTQYF. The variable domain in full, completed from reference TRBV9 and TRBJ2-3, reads DSGVTQTPKHLITATGQRVTLRCSPRSGDLSVYWYQQSLDQGLQFLIQYYNGEERAKGNILERFSAQQFPDLHSELNLSSLELGDSALYFCASSVGTGSDTQYFGPGTRLTVL.

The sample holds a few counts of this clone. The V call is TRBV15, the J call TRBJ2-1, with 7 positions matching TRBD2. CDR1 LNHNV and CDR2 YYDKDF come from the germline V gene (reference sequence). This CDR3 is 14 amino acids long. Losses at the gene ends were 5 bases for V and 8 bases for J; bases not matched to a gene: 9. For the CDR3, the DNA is TGTGCCACCAGCCACCGGCGGGGGACCCATGAGCAGTTCTTC. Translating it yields CATSHRRGTHEQFF.

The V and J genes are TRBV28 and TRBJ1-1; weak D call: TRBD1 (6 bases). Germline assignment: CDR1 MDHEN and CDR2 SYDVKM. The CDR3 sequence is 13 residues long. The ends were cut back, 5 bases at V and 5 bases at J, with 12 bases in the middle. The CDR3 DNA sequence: TGTGCCAGCAGTGGGGACACCCGTACTGAAGCTTTCTTT. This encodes CASSGDTRTEAFF.

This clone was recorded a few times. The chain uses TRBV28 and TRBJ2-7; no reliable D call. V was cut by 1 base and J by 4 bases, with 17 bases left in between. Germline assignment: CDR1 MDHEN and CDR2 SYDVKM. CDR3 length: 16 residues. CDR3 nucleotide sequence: TGTGCCAGCAGTTTATCTGGTACAAGTGAGAGGTACGAGCAGTACTTC. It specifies CASSLSGTSERYEQYF.